This T cell receptor (beta chain) was obtained from a study of metastatic and nonmetastatic thyroid tumors. Study-level background: Repertoire data that came from the blood and tumor or nodule tissue of malignant and benign thyroid patients were compared.

The CDR3 length is 15 residues. Germline CDR1 is SGHTA and CDR2 is FQGNSA. J was trimmed by 4 bases and V by 5 bases; bases with no gene match: 8. All patients reached thyroid surgery having received no treatment beforehand. In the study's own analysis: The distant-metastasis classifier for papillary thyroid cancer was built from CDR3 differences across clinicopathological groups. With MiXCR, TCRdb called clones anew from the PCR reads. V and J calls and clone size were set by TCRdb, not the authors. The sample holds 26,000 or so clones, roughly 15% seen once. Many counts were recorded for this clone. This sequence was found in a male donor with papillary thyroid cancer or a benign thyroid nodule (not recorded which). Some clones in this sample may be carry-over from other donors' samples. The sequencing input was blood. This chain uses TRBV7-2 with TRBJ1-5; 7 nucleotides match TRBD1. CDR3 bases: TGTGCCAGCAGCGGTGACAGGGCGGCTAATCAGCCCCAGCATTTT. Amino acid sequence: CASSGDRAANQPQHF.